This T cell receptor beta chain derives from a study of blood T cells in healthy people across ages. For the second PCR, which ran for roughly 6 to 11 cycles, a sample-barcoded 5' primer and a J-beta primer mix were used. TCRdb reprocessed the 5' RACE reads with MiXCR, giving one entry per CDR3 protein. The sample shows about 630,000 distinct CDR3 sequences, under 25% of them seen only once. From germline, CDR1 is LNHNV and CDR2 YYDKDF (reference sequence). There are 13 residues in the CDR3. Trimming pared 0 bases from V and 5 bases from J, leaving 7 bases between. The clonotype comes from a man aged 70 or older in good health. Specimen: blood. J is TRBJ1-1 and V is TRBV15; D unresolved. This CDR3 is CATSRDRRTEAFF. In DNA form, the CDR3 reads TGTGCCACCAGCAGAGATCGACGGACTGAAGCTTTCTTT.